This TCR beta chain was retrieved from a study of regulatory T cells in long-lasting Graves disease. Time point reported: newly diagnosed GD, antithyroid drugs for less than 3 months. Extracted RNA from PBMCs served as the source of the TCR library. CDR1 is LGHDT, CDR2 YNNKEL, per germline (reference sequence). This CDR3 is built from 14 residues. Trimming took off 5 bases at V and 4 bases at J, with 12 bases between the two ends. According to the study, TCR beta libraries were built with iRepertoire HTBI primers and CDR3-region Arm-PCR. TCRdb re-derived calls from the multiplex PCR reads in MiXCR, one entry per CDR3 protein. Among some 250,000 distinct CDR3 sequences listed, 18% were seen once. This clonotype came up many times. These data were also reused for a study on T cells in Graves' hyperthyroidism and ophthalmopathy.

The sequence came from a woman in her twenties or thirties with Graves disease. Sequencing used peripheral blood mononuclear cells (PBMCs), obtained at new diagnosis, from a patient treated with antithyroid drugs. The chain has TRBV3-1 and TRBJ1-3; perhaps TRBD1 as D (5 bases). The CDR3 reads CASSTPGNGNTIYF. For the CDR3, the DNA is TGTGCCAGCAGCACCCCAGGGAACGGAAACACCATATATTTT.